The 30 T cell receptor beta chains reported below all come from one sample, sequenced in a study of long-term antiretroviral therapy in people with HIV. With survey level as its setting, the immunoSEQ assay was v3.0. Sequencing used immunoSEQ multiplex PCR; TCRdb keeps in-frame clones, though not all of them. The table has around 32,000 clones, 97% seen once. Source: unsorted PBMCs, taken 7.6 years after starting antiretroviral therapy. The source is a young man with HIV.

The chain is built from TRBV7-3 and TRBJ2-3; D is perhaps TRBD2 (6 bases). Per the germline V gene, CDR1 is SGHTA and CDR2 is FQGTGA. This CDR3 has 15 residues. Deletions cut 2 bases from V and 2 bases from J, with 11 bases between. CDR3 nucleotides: TGTGCCAGCAGCTTAGAAGGACTATCCACAGATACGCAGTATTTT. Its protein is CASSLEGLSTDTQYF.

CDR3 amino acids: CASRPGTGEGQPQHF. The CDR3 DNA is TGTGCCAGCAGACCTGGGACAGGGGAAGGACAGCCCCAGCATTTT. V usage is TRBV7-8 and J usage is TRBJ1-5; 10 nucleotides match TRBD1. V dropped 6 bases and J dropped 7; count of bases not matched to a gene: 9. In germline, CDR1 is SGHVS, CDR2 FQNEAQ. The CDR3 has 15 amino acids.

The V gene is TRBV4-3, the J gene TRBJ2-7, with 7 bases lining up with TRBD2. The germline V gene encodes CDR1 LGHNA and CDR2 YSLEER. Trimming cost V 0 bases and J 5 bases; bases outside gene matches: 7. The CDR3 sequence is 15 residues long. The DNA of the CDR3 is TGCGCCAGCAGCCAAGATCAAGCGGGGTTCGACGAGCAGTACTTC. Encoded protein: CASSQDQAGFDEQYF.

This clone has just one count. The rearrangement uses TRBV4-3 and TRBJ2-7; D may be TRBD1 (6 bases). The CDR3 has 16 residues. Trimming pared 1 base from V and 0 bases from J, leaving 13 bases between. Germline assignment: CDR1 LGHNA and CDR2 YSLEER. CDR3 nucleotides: TGCGCCAGCAGCCAAGTCCTGGACAGTAGCTCCTACGAGCAGTACTTC. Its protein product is CASSQVLDSSSYEQYF.

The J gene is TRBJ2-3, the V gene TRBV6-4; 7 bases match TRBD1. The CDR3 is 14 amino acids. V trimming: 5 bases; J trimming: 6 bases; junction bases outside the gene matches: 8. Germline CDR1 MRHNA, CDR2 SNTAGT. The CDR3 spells CASSHRGSGDTQYF. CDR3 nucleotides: TGTGCCAGCAGTCACAGGGGTAGTGGGGATACGCAGTATTTT.

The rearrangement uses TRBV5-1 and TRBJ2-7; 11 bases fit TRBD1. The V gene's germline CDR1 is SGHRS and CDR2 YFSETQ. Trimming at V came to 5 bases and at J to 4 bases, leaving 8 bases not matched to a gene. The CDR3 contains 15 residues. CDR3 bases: TGCGCCAGCAGGGCCGGGACAGGGGGTGGGTACGAGCAGTACTTC. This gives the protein CASRAGTGGGYEQYF.

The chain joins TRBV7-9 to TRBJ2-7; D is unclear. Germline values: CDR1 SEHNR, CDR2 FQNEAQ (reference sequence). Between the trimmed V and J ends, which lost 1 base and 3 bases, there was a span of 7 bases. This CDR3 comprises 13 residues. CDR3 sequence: CASSLVAGYEQYF. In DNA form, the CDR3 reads TGTGCCAGCAGCTTAGTGGCTGGCTACGAGCAGTACTTC. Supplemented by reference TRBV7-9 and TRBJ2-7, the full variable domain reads DTGVSQNPRHKITKRGQNVTFRCDPISEHNRLYWYRQTLGQGPEFLTYFQNEAQLEKSRLLSDRFSAERPKGSFSTLEIQRTEQGDSAMYLCASSLVAGYEQYFGPGTRLTVT.

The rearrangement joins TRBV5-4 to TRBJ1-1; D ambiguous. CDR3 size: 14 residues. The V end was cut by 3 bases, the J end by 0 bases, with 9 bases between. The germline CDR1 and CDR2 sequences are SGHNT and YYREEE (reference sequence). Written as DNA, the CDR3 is TGTGCCAGCAGCTCCACAACCATGAACACTGAAGCTTTCTTT. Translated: CASSSTTMNTEAFF.

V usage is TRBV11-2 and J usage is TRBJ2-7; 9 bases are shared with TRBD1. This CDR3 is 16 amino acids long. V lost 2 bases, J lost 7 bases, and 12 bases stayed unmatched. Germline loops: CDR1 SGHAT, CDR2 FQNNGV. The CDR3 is CASSLTPGQGLYEQYF. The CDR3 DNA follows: TGTGCCAGCAGCTTAACCCCGGGACAGGGACTTTATGAGCAGTACTTC.

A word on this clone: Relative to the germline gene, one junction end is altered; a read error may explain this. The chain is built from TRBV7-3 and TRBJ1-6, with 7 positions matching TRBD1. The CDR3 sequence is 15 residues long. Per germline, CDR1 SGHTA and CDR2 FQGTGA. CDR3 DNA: TGTGCCAGCAGTTTAAGCGGGACAGCCAATTCACCCCTCCACTTT. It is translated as CASSLSGTANSPLHF.

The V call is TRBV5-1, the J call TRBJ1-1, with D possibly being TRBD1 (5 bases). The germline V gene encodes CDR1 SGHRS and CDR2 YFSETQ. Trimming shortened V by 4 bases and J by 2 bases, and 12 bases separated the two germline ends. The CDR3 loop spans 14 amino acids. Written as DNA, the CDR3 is TGCGCCAGCAGCGTATTACAGGCTAACACTGAAGCTTTCTTT. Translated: CASSVLQANTEAFF.

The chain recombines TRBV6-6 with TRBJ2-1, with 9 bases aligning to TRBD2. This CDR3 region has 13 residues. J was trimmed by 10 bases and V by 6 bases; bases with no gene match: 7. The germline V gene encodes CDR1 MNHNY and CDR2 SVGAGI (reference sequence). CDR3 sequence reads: CASSPGTSREQFF. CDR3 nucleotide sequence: TGTGCCAGCAGCCCCGGGACTAGCCGGGAGCAGTTCTTC.

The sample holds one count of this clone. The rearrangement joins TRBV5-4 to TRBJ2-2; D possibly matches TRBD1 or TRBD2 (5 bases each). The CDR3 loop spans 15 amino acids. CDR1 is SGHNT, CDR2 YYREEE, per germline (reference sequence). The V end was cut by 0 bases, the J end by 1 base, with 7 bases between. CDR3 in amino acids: CASSLGDRNTGELFF. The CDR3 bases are TGTGCCAGCAGCTTGGGGGACCGGAACACCGGGGAGCTGTTTTTT.

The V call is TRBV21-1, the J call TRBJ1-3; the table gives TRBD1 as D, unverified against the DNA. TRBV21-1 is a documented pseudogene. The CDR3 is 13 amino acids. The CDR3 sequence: CASSNVAGNTIYF. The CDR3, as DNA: TGTGCCAGCAGCAATGTGGCCGGAAACACCATATATTTT.

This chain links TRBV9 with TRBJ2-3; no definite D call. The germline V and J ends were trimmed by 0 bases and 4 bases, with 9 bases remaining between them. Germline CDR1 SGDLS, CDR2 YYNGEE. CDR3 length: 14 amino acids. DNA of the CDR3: TGTGCCAGCAGCGTAGATGCGATGGCAGATACGCAGTATTTT. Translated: CASSVDAMADTQYF.

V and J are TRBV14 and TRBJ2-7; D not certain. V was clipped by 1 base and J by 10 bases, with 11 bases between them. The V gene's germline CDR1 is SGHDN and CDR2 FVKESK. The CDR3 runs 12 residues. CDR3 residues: CASSQGTAYQYF. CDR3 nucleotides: TGTGCCAGCAGCCAAGGGACCGCCTATCAGTACTTC.

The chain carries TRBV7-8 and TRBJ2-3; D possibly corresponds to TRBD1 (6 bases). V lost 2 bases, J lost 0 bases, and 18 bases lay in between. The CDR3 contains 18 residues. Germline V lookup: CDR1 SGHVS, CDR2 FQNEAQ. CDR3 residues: CASSLRGGRTFSTDTQYF. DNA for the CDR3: TGTGCCAGCAGCTTAAGAGGGGGAAGAACCTTTAGCACAGATACGCAGTATTTT.

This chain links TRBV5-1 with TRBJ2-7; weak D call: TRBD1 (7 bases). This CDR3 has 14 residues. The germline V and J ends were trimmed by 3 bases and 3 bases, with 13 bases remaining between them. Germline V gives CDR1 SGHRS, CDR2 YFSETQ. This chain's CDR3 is CASSWGDRLYEQYF. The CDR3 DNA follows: TGCGCCAGCAGCTGGGGGGACAGACTCTACGAGCAGTACTTC.

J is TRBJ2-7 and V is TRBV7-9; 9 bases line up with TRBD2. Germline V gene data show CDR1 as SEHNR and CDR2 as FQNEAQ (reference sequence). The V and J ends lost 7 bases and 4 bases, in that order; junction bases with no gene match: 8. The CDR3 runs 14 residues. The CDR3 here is CASTVGTSRYEQYF. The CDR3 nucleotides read TGTGCCAGCACCGTAGGGACTAGCCGATACGAGCAGTACTTC.

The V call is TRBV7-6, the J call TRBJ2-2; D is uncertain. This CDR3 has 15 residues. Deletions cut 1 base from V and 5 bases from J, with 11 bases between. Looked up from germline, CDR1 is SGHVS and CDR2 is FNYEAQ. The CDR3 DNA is TGTGCCAGCAGCTTAGGGCGGTCGACGACCGGGGAGCTGTTTTTT. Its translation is CASSLGRSTTGELFF.

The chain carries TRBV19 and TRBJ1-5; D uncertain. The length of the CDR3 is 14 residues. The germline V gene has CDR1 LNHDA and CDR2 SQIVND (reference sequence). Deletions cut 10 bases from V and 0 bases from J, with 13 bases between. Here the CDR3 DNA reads TGTGCCACCCGACAAGTCTATAGCAATCAGCCCCAGCATTTT. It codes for CATRQVYSNQPQHF. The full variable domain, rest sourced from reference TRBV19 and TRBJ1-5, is DGGITQSPKYLFRKEGQNVTLSCEQNLNHDAMYWYRQDPGQGLRLIYYSQIVNDFQKGDIAEGYSVSREKKESFPLTVTSAQKNPTAFYLCATRQVYSNQPQHFGDGTRLSIL.

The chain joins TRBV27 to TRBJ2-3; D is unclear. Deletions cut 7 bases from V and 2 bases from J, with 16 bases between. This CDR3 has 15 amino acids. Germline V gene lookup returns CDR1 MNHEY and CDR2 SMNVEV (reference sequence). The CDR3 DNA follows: TGTGCCAGCAAGGGCAGACTCCGGGCCACAGATACGCAGTATTTT. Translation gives CASKGRLRATDTQYF.

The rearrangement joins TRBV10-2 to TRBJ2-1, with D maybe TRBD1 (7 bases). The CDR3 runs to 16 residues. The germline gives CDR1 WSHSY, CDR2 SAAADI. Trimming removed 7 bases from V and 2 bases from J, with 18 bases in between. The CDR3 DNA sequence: TGCGCCAGCACCCAGACAGGGAGGCGTACCTACAATGAGCAGTTCTTC. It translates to CASTQTGRRTYNEQFF.

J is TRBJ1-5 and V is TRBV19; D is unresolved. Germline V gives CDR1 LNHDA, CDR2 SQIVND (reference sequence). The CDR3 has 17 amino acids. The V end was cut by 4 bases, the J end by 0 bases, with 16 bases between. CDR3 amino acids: CASSTPGSSYSNQPQHF. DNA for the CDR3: TGTGCCAGTAGTACCCCGGGCAGTAGTTATAGCAATCAGCCCCAGCATTTT. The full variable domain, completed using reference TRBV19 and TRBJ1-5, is DGGITQSPKYLFRKEGQNVTLSCEQNLNHDAMYWYRQDPGQGLRLIYYSQIVNDFQKGDIAEGYSVSREKKESFPLTVTSAQKNPTAFYLCASSTPGSSYSNQPQHFGDGTRLSIL.

Here the CDR3 reads CASIKQGLSTDTQYF. The CDR3, as DNA: TGTGCCAGCATCAAACAGGGACTTAGCACAGATACGCAGTATTTT. V is TRBV7-9 and J is TRBJ2-3; perhaps D is TRBD1 or TRBD2 (6 bases each). Trimming cost V 7 bases and J 0 bases, with 14 bases left between them. The CDR3 extends over 15 amino acids. Germline V gene data show CDR1 as SEHNR and CDR2 as FQNEAQ (reference sequence).

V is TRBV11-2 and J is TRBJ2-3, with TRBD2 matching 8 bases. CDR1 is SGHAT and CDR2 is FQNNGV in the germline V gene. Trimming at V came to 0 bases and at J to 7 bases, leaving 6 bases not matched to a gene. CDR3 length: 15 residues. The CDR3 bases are TGTGCCAGCAGCTTAGATCGGGGGGGGAGATATACGCAGTATTTT. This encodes CASSLDRGGRYTQYF.

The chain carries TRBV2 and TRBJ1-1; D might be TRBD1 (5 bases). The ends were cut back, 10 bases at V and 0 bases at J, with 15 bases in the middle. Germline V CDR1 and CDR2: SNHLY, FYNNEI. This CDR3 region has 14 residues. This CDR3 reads CAMTRRQMNTEAFF. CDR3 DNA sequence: TGTGCCATGACCCGCCGACAGATGAACACTGAAGCTTTCTTT.

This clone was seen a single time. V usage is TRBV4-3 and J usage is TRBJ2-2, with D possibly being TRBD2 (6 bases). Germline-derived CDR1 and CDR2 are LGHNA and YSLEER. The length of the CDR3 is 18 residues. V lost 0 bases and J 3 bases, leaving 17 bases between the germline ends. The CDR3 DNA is TGCGCCAGCAGCCAAGACCTAGAACTAGCAGGTTACACCGGGGAGCTGTTTTTT. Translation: CASSQDLELAGYTGELFF.

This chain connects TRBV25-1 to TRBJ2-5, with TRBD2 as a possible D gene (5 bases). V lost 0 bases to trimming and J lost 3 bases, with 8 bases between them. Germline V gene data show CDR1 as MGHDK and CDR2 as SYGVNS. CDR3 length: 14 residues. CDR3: CASSEYQAEETQYF. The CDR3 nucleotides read TGTGCCAGCAGTGAATACCAAGCGGAAGAGACCCAGTACTTC.

The CDR3: CASSLDNWAAQYF. In nucleotides, the CDR3 is TGTGCCAGCAGCCTCGACAACTGGGCGGCCCAGTACTTC. The chain joins TRBV11-3 to TRBJ2-5; unclear D gene. This CDR3 spans 13 amino acids. Between the trimmed V and J ends, which lost 5 bases and 9 bases, there was a span of 16 bases. Germline CDR1 and CDR2: SGHNT and YENEEA.